A single sample gave rise to the 32 T cell receptor beta chains below, sequenced in a study of cytomegalovirus exposure and HLA in healthy donors. It was with 60 Vbeta and 13 Jbeta primers that the PCR ran. This table comes from immunoSEQ multiplex PCR, and its TCRdb copy is limited to in-frame clones, with some not included. The data contain 150,000 to 200,000 clones, roughly 71% of them singletons. Specimen: PBMCs. Receptors originate from a woman in her forties or fifties in good health and CMV-seropositive.

This sequence joins TRBV5-1 and TRBJ2-7; 12 bases are a match to TRBD1. Trimming cost V 4 bases and J 7 bases; bases outside gene matches: 9. This CDR3 contains 15 residues. Germline CDR1 reads SGHRS; CDR2 reads YFSETQ. The CDR3 loop reads CASSVGGQGALEQYF. As DNA, the CDR3 is TGCGCCAGCAGCGTGGGGGGACAGGGGGCGCTTGAGCAGTACTTC.

V and J are TRBV6-5 and TRBJ2-7; 7 bases are shared with TRBD2. J was trimmed by 2 bases and V by 0 bases; bases with no gene match: 7. The CDR3 is 16 residues long. Germline V CDR1 and CDR2: MNHEY, SVGAGI. CDR3 amino acids: CASSYSKASGPYEQYF. The CDR3 coding sequence is TGTGCCAGCAGTTACTCGAAGGCTAGCGGACCCTACGAGCAGTACTTC.

This chain connects TRBV5-1 to TRBJ1-1; 7 bases align to TRBD1. The trim removed 4 bases at V and 2 bases at J, leaving 11 bases unmatched. The CDR3 extends over 16 amino acids. Per the germline V gene, CDR1 is SGHRS and CDR2 is YFSETQ. The CDR3 coding sequence is TGCGCCAGCAGCACCAGACAGGGTGGGCCCAACACTGAAGCTTTCTTT. Translated: CASSTRQGGPNTEAFF.

The chain uses TRBV7-9 and TRBJ2-3; TRBD1 agrees at 7 bases. With V trimmed by 5 bases and J by 0 bases, 11 bases remained unmatched. The germline V gene encodes CDR1 SEHNR and CDR2 FQNEAQ (reference sequence). The CDR3 has 17 amino acids. The CDR3 sequence: CASSPDRTGPSTDTQYF. The CDR3 region has the DNA TGTGCCAGCAGCCCCGATCGGACAGGCCCAAGCACAGATACGCAGTATTTT.

The gene calls are TRBV5-4 and TRBJ1-1, with TRBD1 identical over 9 bases. Germline lookup yields CDR1 SGHNT and CDR2 YYREEE (reference sequence). The V gene end was trimmed by 3 bases and the J gene end by 5 bases; junction bases not matched to a gene: 14. The CDR3 covers 17 residues. For the CDR3, the DNA is TGTGCCAGCAGCTCGCCGGGACAGGGCGTGTGGGGAACTGAAGCTTTCTTT. It codes for CASSSPGQGVWGTEAFF.

The V gene is TRBV6-5, the J gene TRBJ1-1; D uncertain. Germline V lookup: CDR1 MNHEY, CDR2 SVGAGI. The CDR3 has 13 residues. V lost 0 bases, J lost 6 bases, and 8 bases lay in between. The CDR3 sequence: CASSYSMYSEAFF. Written as DNA, the CDR3 is TGTGCCAGCAGTTACTCGATGTACTCTGAAGCTTTCTTT.

The chain recombines TRBV9 with TRBJ2-2; 8 bases are shared with TRBD1. The CDR3 has 15 residues. Trimming took 3 bases from V and 6 from J; bases not matched to a gene: 7. CDR1 and CDR2 (germline): SGDLS, YYNGEE. CDR3 nucleotides: TGTGCCAGCAGCGGAGCGGACAGGGCCCCCGGGGAGCTGTTTTTT. It codes for CASSGADRAPGELFF.

The chain has TRBV7-8 and TRBJ2-3, with 7 bases that match TRBD1. This CDR3 spans 15 amino acids. Germline-derived CDR1 and CDR2 are SGHVS and FQNEAQ. V shed 7 bases and J 0 bases; nucleotides not matched to a gene: 7. The CDR3 reads CASTSNRGSTDTQYF. The CDR3 DNA follows: TGTGCCAGCACCTCAAACAGGGGAAGCACAGATACGCAGTATTTT.

This clone was counted once. The chain joins TRBV30 to TRBJ1-6; D is uncertain. Trimming took 0 bases from V and 8 from J, leaving 8 bases between them. Germline V gene sequence: CDR1 GTSNPN, CDR2 SVGIG (reference sequence). CDR3 length equals 13 residues. The CDR3 loop is CAWSVREDSPLHF. Here the CDR3 DNA reads TGTGCCTGGAGTGTCCGGGAGGATTCACCCCTCCACTTT. The whole variable domain, remainder taken from reference TRBV30 and TRBJ1-6, is SQTIHQWPATLVQPVGSPLSLECTVEGTSNPNLYWYRQAAGRGLQLLFYSVGIGQISSEVPQNLSASRPQDRQFILSSKKLLLSDSGFYLCAWSVREDSPLHFGNGTRLTVT.

This rearrangement joins TRBV6-5 to TRBJ1-1, with D possibly matching TRBD1 (5 bases). Trimming cost V 0 bases and J 3 bases, with 8 bases left between them. The CDR3 length is 14 residues. Germline V gene lookup returns CDR1 MNHEY and CDR2 SVGAGI. The DNA of the CDR3 is TGTGCCAGCAGTTACTCGGGGGGGGACACTGAAGCTTTCTTT. Protein product: CASSYSGGDTEAFF.

This clone was observed once. This chain links TRBV18 with TRBJ2-5, with 10 bases fitting TRBD1. In germline, CDR1 is KGHSH, CDR2 LQKENI. CDR3 length equals 13 residues. Unmatched junction bases numbered 5, after V lost 8 bases and J lost 5 bases. The DNA for the CDR3 is TGTGCCAGCACGGACAGGGGGATTGAGACCCAGTACTTC. This sequence encodes CASTDRGIETQYF.

This clone was observed a handful of times. The chain couples TRBV5-1 to TRBJ1-5; D is possibly TRBD1 (6 bases). CDR3 length: 13 amino acids. The V gene's germline CDR1 is SGHRS and CDR2 YFSETQ. V lost 0 bases and J lost 9, with 10 bases in between. DNA of the CDR3: TGCGCCAGCAGCTTGGAGGGGGAGAGGCCCCAGCATTTT. Amino acids: CASSLEGERPQHF.

The chain combines TRBV7-8 with TRBJ2-3, with a possible D match to TRBD2 (6 bases). CDR1 and CDR2 from the germline V gene are SGHVS and FQNEAQ. The CDR3 covers 13 residues. Trimming pared 0 bases from V and 5 bases from J, leaving 6 bases between. The CDR3: CASSLAGGDTQYF. The CDR3 DNA follows: TGTGCCAGCAGCTTAGCGGGGGGAGATACGCAGTATTTT.

The chain links TRBV5-4 to TRBJ2-7, with 8 bases fitting TRBD1. CDR1 SGHNT and CDR2 YYREEE come from the germline V gene (reference sequence). J was trimmed by 6 bases and V by 4 bases; bases with no gene match: 6. This CDR3 contains 13 residues. The CDR3 here is CASSVQGVSEQYF. The CDR3 DNA follows: TGTGCCAGCAGCGTACAGGGGGTTAGCGAGCAGTACTTC.

A single count supports this clone. The chain joins TRBV6-5 to TRBJ1-1; 10 bases map to TRBD1. This CDR3 has 14 residues. V dropped 4 bases and J dropped 7; count of bases not matched to a gene: 6. Germline CDR1 reads MNHEY; CDR2 reads SVGAGI. The CDR3 spells CASSSADRGNEAFF. Written as DNA, the CDR3 is TGTGCCAGCAGTTCCGCGGACAGGGGGAATGAAGCTTTCTTT.

V and J are TRBV4-1 and TRBJ2-1; D possibly corresponds to TRBD1 (5 bases). Trimming shortened V by 3 bases and J by 6 bases, and 18 bases separated the two germline ends. The CDR3 has 16 residues. Germline V gene sequence: CDR1 MGHRA, CDR2 YSYEKL. In nucleotides, the CDR3 is TGCGCCAGCAGCCAGGTGACAGTCCAGCCCCTCAATGAGCAGTTCTTC. It translates to CASSQVTVQPLNEQFF.

The chain has TRBV30 and TRBJ1-2; 10 positions agree with TRBD1. In germline, CDR1 is GTSNPN, CDR2 SVGIG (reference sequence). This CDR3 spans 13 amino acids. V was clipped by 5 bases and J by 1 base; unmatched bases: 1. CDR3 amino acids: CAWDRGLNYGYTF. For the CDR3, the DNA is TGTGCCTGGGACAGGGGGCTTAACTATGGCTACACCTTC. Full variable domain (rest looked up from reference TRBV30 and TRBJ1-2): SQTIHQWPATLVQPVGSPLSLECTVEGTSNPNLYWYRQAAGRGLQLLFYSVGIGQISSEVPQNLSASRPQDRQFILSSKKLLLSDSGFYLCAWDRGLNYGYTFGSGTRLTVV.

DNA for the CDR3: TGTGCCAGCAGCCAATACCCCGCAGAGGCTGGCTACACCTTC. Protein sequence: CASSQYPAEAGYTF. The chain couples TRBV7-6 to TRBJ1-2; no definite D call. Per germline, CDR1 SGHVS and CDR2 FNYEAQ. The V end was cut by 5 bases, the J end by 7 bases, with 17 bases between. The CDR3 sequence is 14 residues long.

The chain employs TRBV5-8 and TRBJ1-5; no clear D gene. The germline V gene encodes CDR1 SGHTS and CDR2 YDEGEE. V lost 0 bases to trimming and J lost 6 bases, with 13 bases between them. The CDR3 loop spans 15 amino acids. CDR3 amino acids: CASSLGGSGSQPQHF. The CDR3 nucleotides are TGTGCCAGCAGCTTGGGAGGGTCGGGCAGTCAGCCCCAGCATTTT.

This chain uses TRBV6-1 with TRBJ2-5, with 9 bases matching TRBD1. The J call may be wrong; the DNA end is better matched by TRBJ2-7. The CDR3 spans 13 residues. The V gene's germline CDR1 is MNHNS and CDR2 SASEGT. The CDR3 loop reads CASRGTGRDEQYF. CDR3 nucleotides: TGTGCCAGCAGGGGGACAGGGCGCGACGAGCAGTACTTC.

V gene TRBV5-1 combines with J gene TRBJ1-1, with unresolved D. V lost 0 bases and J lost 6, with 18 bases in between. The CDR3 is 16 amino acids. Germline V gene data show CDR1 as SGHRS and CDR2 as YFSETQ. This CDR3 reads CASSLAIGPLGAEAFF. As DNA, the CDR3 is TGCGCCAGCAGCTTGGCCATCGGCCCCTTGGGAGCTGAAGCTTTCTTT.

The chain uses TRBV6-5 and TRBJ1-5; D not certain. This CDR3 comprises 14 residues. Per the germline V gene, CDR1 is MNHEY and CDR2 is SVGAGI. V lost 5 bases to trimming and J lost 0 bases, with 8 bases between them. The CDR3 reads CASSETVSNQPQHF. The DNA for the CDR3 is TGTGCCAGCAGTGAAACAGTTAGCAATCAGCCCCAGCATTTT.

The rearrangement uses TRBV6-1 and TRBJ1-1; 7 nucleotides agree with TRBD1. Germline V gene sequence: CDR1 MNHNS, CDR2 SASEGT. Trimming at V came to 7 bases and at J to 1 base, leaving 6 bases not matched to a gene. The CDR3 is 14 residues long. The CDR3 DNA follows: TGTGCCAGCAAAACCCGGGACAGGAACACTGAAGCTTTCTTT. Its protein is CASKTRDRNTEAFF.

The chain carries TRBV5-1 and TRBJ2-7; 11 nucleotides align to TRBD2. The V and J ends lost 2 bases and 5 bases, in that order; junction bases with no gene match: 3. The CDR3 totals 14 residues. Germline V gene sequence: CDR1 SGHRS, CDR2 YFSETQ. The CDR3 region has the DNA TGCGCCAGCAGCTTACGGACTAGCGGGCACGAGCAGTACTTC. Encoded protein: CASSLRTSGHEQYF. Full variable domain (outside the CDR3, taken from reference TRBV5-1 and TRBJ2-7): KAGVTQTPRYLIKTRGQQVTLSCSPISGHRSVSWYQQTPGQGLQFLFEYFSETQRNKGNFPGRFSGRQFSNSRSEMNVSTLELGDSALYLCASSLRTSGHEQYFGPGTRLTVT.

This chain connects TRBV2 to TRBJ2-3, with 9 positions matching TRBD1. This CDR3 comprises 14 residues. Germline V CDR1 and CDR2: SNHLY, FYNNEI. With V trimmed by 8 bases and J by 3 bases, 6 bases remained unmatched. CDR3 region: CASLRDRATDTQYF. The DNA of the CDR3 is TGTGCCAGCCTGCGGGACAGGGCTACAGATACGCAGTATTTT. Based on the CDR3 plus reference TRBV2 and TRBJ2-3, the full variable domain is EPEVTQTPSHQVTQMGQEVILRCVPISNHLYFYWYRQILGQKVEFLVSFYNNEISEKSEIFDDQFSVERPDGSNFTLKIRSTKLEDSAMYFCASLRDRATDTQYFGPGTRLTVL.

The V gene is TRBV7-9, the J gene TRBJ2-5; D gene uncertain. The length of the CDR3 is 16 residues. The V gene's germline CDR1 is SEHNR and CDR2 FQNEAQ (reference sequence). V was clipped by 5 bases and J by 5 bases, with 21 bases between them. CDR3 sequence (DNA): TGTGCCAGCAGCGCGTCTGTGCACACGAAGGAGGAGACCCAGTACTTC. This codes for CASSASVHTKEETQYF.

J is TRBJ1-1 and V is TRBV11-1; D possibly corresponds to TRBD1 (5 bases). The CDR3 totals 14 residues. Per germline, CDR1 SGHAT and CDR2 FQDESV (reference sequence). V gave up 1 base and J gave up 6 bases, with 12 bases separating them. The chain's CDR3 is CASSLGGQGPEAFF. CDR3 nucleotides: TGTGCCAGCAGCTTAGGGGGCCAAGGGCCTGAAGCTTTCTTT.

A remark on this clone: Germline and junction disagree at one end, which may indicate a read error. The chain combines TRBV7-9 with TRBJ2-7; D might be TRBD1 or TRBD2, each matching 5 bases. Germline loops: CDR1 SEHNR, CDR2 FQNEAQ (reference sequence). This CDR3 has 14 residues. This chain's CDR3 is CSSSLAGSDYEQYF. The CDR3 nucleotides read TGTTCCAGCAGCTTAGCAGGGAGCGACTACGAGCAGTACTTC.

The chain links TRBV9 to TRBJ2-5, with TRBD2 matching over 11 bases. Looked up from germline, CDR1 is SGDLS and CDR2 is YYNGEE. The length of the CDR3 is 15 residues. With V trimmed by 4 bases and J by 4 bases, 6 bases remained unmatched. CDR3 protein: CASSLSGGAAETQYF. In DNA, the CDR3 is TGTGCCAGCAGCCTTAGCGGGGGGGCAGCAGAGACCCAGTACTTC.

The V call is TRBV5-1, the J call TRBJ1-1; 7 bases are a match to TRBD1. Germline V gene sequence: CDR1 SGHRS, CDR2 YFSETQ. Trimming removed 3 bases from V and 5 bases from J; junction bases left unmatched: 7. The CDR3 has 14 residues. The CDR3 sequence is CASSSTGQETEAFF. CDR3 DNA: TGCGCCAGCAGCTCGACAGGGCAGGAGACTGAAGCTTTCTTT. The full variable domain, its missing parts supplied by reference TRBV5-1 and TRBJ1-1, is KAGVTQTPRYLIKTRGQQVTLSCSPISGHRSVSWYQQTPGQGLQFLFEYFSETQRNKGNFPGRFSGRQFSNSRSEMNVSTLELGDSALYLCASSSTGQETEAFFGQGTRLTVV.

The gene calls are TRBV19 and TRBJ1-6; D ambiguous. In germline, CDR1 is LNHDA, CDR2 SQIVND (reference sequence). The CDR3 loop spans 14 amino acids. Trimming removed 3 bases from V and 9 bases from J, with 12 bases in between. The CDR3 loop is CASSITTNSSPLHF. In DNA, the CDR3 is TGTGCCAGTAGTATTACGACCAACAGTTCACCCCTCCACTTT. The variable domain in full, with the rest retrieved from reference TRBV19 and TRBJ1-6, is DGGITQSPKYLFRKEGQNVTLSCEQNLNHDAMYWYRQDPGQGLRLIYYSQIVNDFQKGDIAEGYSVSREKKESFPLTVTSAQKNPTAFYLCASSITTNSSPLHFGNGTRLTVT.

This clone has only a few counts. The J gene is TRBJ2-3, the V gene TRBV2; 8 bases agree with TRBD1. The CDR3 has 13 amino acids. CDR1 is SNHLY, CDR2 FYNNEI, per germline. V shed 8 bases, J shed 5 bases, and the junction held 6 bases outside the gene matches. The CDR3 DNA reads TGTGCCAGCGGCCGGGACAGGAGAGATACGCAGTATTTT. It yields the protein CASGRDRRDTQYF.